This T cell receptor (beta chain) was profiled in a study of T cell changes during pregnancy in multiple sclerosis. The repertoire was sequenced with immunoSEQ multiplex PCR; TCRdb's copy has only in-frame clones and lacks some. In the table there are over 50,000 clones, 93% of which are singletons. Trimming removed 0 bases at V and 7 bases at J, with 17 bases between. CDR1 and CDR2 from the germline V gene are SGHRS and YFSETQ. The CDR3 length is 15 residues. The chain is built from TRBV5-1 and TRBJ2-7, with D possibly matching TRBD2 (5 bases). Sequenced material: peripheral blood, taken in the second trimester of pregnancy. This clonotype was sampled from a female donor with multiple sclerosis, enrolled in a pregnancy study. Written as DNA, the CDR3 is TGCGCCAGCAGCTTGGATGCGCGGAGGTCTGGAGAGCAGTACTTC. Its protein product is CASSLDARRSGEQYF.